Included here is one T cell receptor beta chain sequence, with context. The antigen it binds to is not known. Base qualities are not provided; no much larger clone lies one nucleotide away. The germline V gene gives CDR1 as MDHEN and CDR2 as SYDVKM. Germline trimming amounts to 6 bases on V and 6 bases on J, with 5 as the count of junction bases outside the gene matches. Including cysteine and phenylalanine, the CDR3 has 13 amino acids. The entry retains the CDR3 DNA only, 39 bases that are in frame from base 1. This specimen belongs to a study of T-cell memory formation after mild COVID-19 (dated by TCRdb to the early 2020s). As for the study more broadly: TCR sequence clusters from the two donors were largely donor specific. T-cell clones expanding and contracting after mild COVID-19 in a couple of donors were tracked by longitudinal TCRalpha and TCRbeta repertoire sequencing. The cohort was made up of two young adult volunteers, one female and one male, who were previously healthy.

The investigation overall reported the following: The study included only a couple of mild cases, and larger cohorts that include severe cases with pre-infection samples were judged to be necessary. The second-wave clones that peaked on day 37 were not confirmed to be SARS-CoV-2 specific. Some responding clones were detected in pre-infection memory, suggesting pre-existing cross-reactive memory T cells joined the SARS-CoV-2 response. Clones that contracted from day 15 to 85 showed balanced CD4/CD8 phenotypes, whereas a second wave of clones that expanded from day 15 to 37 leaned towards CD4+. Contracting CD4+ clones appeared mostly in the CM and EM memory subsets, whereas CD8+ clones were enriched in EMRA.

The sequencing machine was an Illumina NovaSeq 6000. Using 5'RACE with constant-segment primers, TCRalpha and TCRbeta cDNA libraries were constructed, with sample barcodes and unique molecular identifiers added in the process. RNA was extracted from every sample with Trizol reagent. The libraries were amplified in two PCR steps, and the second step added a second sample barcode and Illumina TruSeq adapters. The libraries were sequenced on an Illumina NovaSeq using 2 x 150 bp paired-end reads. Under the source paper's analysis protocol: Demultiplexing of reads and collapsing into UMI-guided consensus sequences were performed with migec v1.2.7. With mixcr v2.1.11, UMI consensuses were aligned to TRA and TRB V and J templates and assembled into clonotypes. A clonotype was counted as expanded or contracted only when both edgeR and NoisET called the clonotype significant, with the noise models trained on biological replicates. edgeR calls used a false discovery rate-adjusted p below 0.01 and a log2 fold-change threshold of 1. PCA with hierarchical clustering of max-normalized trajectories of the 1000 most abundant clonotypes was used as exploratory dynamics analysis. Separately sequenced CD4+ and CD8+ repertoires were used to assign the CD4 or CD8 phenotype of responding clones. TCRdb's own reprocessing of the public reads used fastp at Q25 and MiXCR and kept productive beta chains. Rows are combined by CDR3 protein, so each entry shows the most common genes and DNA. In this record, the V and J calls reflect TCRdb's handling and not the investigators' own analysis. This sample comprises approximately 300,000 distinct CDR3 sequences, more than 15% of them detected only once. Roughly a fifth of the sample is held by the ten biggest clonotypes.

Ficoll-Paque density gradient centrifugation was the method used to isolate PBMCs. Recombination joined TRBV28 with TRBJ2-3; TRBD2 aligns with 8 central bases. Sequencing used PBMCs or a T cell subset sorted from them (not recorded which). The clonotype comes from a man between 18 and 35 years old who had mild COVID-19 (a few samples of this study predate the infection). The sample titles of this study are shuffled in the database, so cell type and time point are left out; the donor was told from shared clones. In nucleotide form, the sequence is TGTGCCAGCAGCCCCTGGACTAGCGATACGCAGTATTTT. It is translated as CASSPWTSDTQYF.